This T cell receptor (beta chain) was retrieved from a study of blood T cell repertoires in COVID-19. Unmatched junction bases numbered 7, after V lost 5 bases and J lost 2 bases. Germline lookup yields CDR1 SGHRS and CDR2 YFSETQ. The length of the CDR3 is 15 residues. In the original analysis: Reference gene primer amplification yielded estimated nucleated cell counts. Assay: immunoSEQ multiplex PCR; the TCRdb copy retains only in-frame clones and omits some. D and trimming come from the DNA, and the V and J calls and clone size come from that table. The sample shows 9,100 or so clones, 75% to 90% of them seen only once.

This sequence joins TRBV5-1 and TRBJ2-3, with 8 bases identical to TRBD1. The clonotype originates from a human donor with active COVID-19. The donor label of this sample is uncertain. Specimen: peripheral blood. CDR3 amino acids: CASRPVGQATDTQYF. DNA of the CDR3: TGCGCCAGCAGACCTGTGGGACAGGCCACAGATACGCAGTATTTT. Together with reference TRBV5-1 and TRBJ2-3, the CDR3 gives the full variable domain: KAGVTQTPRYLIKTRGQQVTLSCSPISGHRSVSWYQQTPGQGLQFLFEYFSETQRNKGNFPGRFSGRQFSNSRSEMNVSTLELGDSALYLCASRPVGQATDTQYFGPGTRLTVL.